One T cell receptor (beta chain) is described in this entry. Antigen specificity is unknown. This sample is part of a study of cytomegalovirus exposure and HLA in healthy donors. The CDR3 is 17 residues long. CDR1 and CDR2 (germline): PRHDT, FYEKMQ (reference sequence). V was clipped by 2 bases and J by 4 bases; unmatched bases: 8. 60 Vbeta and 13 Jbeta primers were used in PCR. Assay used: immunoSEQ multiplex PCR; TCRdb lists only in-frame clones, some missing. The sample lists about 200,000 clones, 75% to 80% seen once, with approximately 2% in the top ten. Study-wide points: Analysis performed later showed TCR beta chains linked to HLA being more clonally expanded than equally common others. Cytomegalovirus-associated status was assigned to approximately 160 TCR beta chains. At a 0.05 false discovery rate, a later analysis found some 18,000 TCR beta sequences to be associated with HLA alleles. Across donors, presence/absence analyses took sequencing depth to be roughly uniform.

Sequenced: PBMCs. This TCR came from a male donor in good health and CMV-seronegative. The V and J genes are TRBV13 and TRBJ2-5; 12 nucleotides agree with TRBD2. DNA of the CDR3: TGTGCCAGCAGCTTACCGGCTAGCGGGAGGGTAGGAGAGACCCAGTACTTC. As protein: CASSLPASGRVGETQYF.